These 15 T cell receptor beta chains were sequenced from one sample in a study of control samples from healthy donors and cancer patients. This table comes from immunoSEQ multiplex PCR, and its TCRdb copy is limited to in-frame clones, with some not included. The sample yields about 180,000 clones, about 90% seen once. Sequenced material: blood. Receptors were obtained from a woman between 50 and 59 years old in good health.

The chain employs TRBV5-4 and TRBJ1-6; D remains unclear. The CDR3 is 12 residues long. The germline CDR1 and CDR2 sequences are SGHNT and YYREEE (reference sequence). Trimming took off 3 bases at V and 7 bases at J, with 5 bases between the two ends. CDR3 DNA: TGTGCCAGCAGCTCCATGAATTCACCCCTCCACTTT. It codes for CASSSMNSPLHF.

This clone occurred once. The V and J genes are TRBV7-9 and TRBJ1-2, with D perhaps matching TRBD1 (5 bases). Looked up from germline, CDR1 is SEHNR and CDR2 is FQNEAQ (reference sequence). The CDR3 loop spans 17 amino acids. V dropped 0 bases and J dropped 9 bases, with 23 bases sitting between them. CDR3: CASSLAPGMGYGYSYTF. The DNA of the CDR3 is TGTGCCAGCAGCTTAGCGCCAGGGATGGGGTATGGCTACAGCTACACCTTC.

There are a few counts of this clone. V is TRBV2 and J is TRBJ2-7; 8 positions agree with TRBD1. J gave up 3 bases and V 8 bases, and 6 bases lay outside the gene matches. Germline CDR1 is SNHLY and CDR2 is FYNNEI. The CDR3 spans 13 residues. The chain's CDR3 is CASDRQGNYEQYF. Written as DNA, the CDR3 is TGTGCCAGCGATAGACAGGGGAACTACGAGCAGTACTTC.

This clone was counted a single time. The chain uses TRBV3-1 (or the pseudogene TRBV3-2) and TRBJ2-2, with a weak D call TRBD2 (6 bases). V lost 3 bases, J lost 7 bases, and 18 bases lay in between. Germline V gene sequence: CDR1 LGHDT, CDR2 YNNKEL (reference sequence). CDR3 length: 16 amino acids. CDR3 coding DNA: TGTGCCAGCAGCCACCTAACCTCTAGCGTAAGCGGGGAGCTGTTTTTT. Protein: CASSHLTSSVSGELFF.

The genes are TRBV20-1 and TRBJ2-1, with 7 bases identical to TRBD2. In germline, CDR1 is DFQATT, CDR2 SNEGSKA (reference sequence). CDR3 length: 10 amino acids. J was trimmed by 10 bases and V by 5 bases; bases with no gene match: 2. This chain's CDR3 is CSAPLAEQFF. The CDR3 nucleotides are TGCAGTGCTCCACTAGCGGAGCAGTTCTTC.

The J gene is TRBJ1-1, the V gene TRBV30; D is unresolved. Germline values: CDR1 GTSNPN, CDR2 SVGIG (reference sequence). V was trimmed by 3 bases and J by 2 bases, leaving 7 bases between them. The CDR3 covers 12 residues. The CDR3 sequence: CAWRHFNTEAFF. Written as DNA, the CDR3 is TGTGCCTGGAGACATTTTAACACTGAAGCTTTCTTT.

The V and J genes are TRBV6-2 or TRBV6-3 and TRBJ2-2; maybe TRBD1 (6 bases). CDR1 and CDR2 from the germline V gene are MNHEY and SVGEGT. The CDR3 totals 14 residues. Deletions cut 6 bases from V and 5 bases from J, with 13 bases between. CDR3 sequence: CASSRIQGTGELFF. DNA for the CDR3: TGTGCCAGCAGCCGCATACAGGGAACCGGGGAGCTGTTTTTT.

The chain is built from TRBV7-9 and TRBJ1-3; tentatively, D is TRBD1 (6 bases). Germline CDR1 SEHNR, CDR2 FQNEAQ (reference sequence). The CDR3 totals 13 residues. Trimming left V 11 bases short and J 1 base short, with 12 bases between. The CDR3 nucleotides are TGTGCCCCGGCGGACAGTTCTGGAAACACCATATATTTT. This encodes CAPADSSGNTIYF. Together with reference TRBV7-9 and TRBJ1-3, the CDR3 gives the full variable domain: DTGVSQNPRHKITKRGQNVTFRCDPISEHNRLYWYRQTLGQGPEFLTYFQNEAQLEKSRLLSDRFSAERPKGSFSTLEIQRTEQGDSAMYLCAPADSSGNTIYFGEGSWLTVV.

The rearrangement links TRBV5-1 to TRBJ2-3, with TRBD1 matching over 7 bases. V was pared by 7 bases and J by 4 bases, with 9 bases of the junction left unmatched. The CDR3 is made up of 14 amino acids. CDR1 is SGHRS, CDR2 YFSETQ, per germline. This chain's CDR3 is CASWAGQGADTQYF. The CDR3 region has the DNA TGCGCCAGCTGGGCGGGTCAGGGGGCAGATACGCAGTATTTT.

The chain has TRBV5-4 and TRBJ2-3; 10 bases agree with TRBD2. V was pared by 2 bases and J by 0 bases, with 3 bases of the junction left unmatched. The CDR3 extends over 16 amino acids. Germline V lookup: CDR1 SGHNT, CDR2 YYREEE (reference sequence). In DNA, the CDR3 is TGTGCCAGCAGCTTCCGAGCGGGAGGGAGCACAGATACGCAGTATTTT. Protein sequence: CASSFRAGGSTDTQYF.

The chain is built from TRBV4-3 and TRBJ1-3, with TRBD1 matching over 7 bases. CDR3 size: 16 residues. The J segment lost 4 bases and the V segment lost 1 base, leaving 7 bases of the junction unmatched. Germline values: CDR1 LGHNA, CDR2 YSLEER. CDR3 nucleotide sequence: TGCGCCAGCAGCCAAGGACAGGGCCTTTTCGGAAACACCATATATTTT. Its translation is CASSQGQGLFGNTIYF.

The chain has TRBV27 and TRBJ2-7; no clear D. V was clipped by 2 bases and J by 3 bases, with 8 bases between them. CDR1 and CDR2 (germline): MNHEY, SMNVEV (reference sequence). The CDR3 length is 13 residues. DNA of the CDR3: TGTGCCAGCAGTTTAAAGGATAACTACGAGCAGTACTTC. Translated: CASSLKDNYEQYF.

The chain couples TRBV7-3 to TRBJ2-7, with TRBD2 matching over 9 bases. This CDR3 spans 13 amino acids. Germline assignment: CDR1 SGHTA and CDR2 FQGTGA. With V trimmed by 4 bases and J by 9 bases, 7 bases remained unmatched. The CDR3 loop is CASSSTSGRVQYF. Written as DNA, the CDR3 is TGTGCCAGCAGCTCGACTAGCGGAAGGGTGCAGTACTTC.

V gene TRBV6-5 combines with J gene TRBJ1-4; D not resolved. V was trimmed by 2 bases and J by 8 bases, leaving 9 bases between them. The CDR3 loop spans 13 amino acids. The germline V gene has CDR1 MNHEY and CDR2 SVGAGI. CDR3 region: CASSYGRREKLFF. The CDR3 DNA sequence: TGTGCCAGCAGTTACGGGAGGAGGGAAAAACTGTTTTTT.

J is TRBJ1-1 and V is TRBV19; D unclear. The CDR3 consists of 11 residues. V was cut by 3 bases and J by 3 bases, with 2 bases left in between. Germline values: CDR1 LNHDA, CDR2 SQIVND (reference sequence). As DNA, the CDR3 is TGTGCCAGTAGTATTCACACTGAAGCTTTCTTT. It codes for CASSIHTEAFF.